A selection of T cell receptor beta chains follows, all from one sample in a study of blood T cells in healthy people across ages. TCRdb used MiXCR to reprocess the 5' RACE reads, holding one entry per CDR3 protein. The sample holds more than 800,000 distinct CDR3 sequences; less than 35% are singletons and the top ten take 17%. The material sequenced was blood. Receptor source: an elderly woman in good health. Each CDR3 is given with its conserved first and last residue. D genes are given only for firm matches. Clone size appears in some rows only: once, few, many, or a class for an expanded clone.

d_call j_call v_call clone_size cdr3_nt cdr3_aa
- TRBJ1-1 TRBV6-1 few TGTGCCAGCAGTTCCCGGGAAAGCAGCATGAACACTGAAGCTTTCTTT CASSSRESSMNTEAFF
TRBD2 TRBJ2-7 TRBV9 - TGTGCCAGCAGCGTAGGGAACGGGGGGGCCCAAAGTCACGAGCAGTACTTC CASSVGNGGAQSHEQYF
TRBD1 TRBJ1-2 TRBV5-6 few TGTGCCAGCAGCCCAGGGGGAAGACAGGGGATGGGGCCATACTATGGCTACACCTTC CASSPGGRQGMGPYYGYTF
- TRBJ1-5 TRBV27 - TGTGCCAGCAGCAGGGGTGGGACGAGCCAGCCCCAGCATTTT CASSRGGTSQPQHF
- TRBJ1-5 TRBV12-3/TRBV12-4 few TGTGCCAGCAGTTTAGCGAAGGGAGGCAATCAGCCCCAGCATTTT CASSLAKGGNQPQHF
- TRBJ1-5 TRBV20-1 few TGCAGTGCTACTAGATCCATAGGCAATCAGCCCCAGCATTTT CSATRSIGNQPQHF
- TRBJ1-2 TRBV25-1 many TGTGCCAGCAGTACATCCCACTATGGCTACACCTTC CASSTSHYGYTF
- TRBJ2-7 TRBV7-2 - TGTGCCAGCAGCTTGCTTATCTACGAGCAGTACTTC CASSLLIYEQYF
- TRBJ2-7 TRBV6-2/TRBV6-3 few TGTGCCAGCAGTCCGGGACACGCACGATTCAATGAGCAGTACTTC CASSPGHARFNEQYF
- TRBJ2-3 TRBV20-1 - TGCAGTGCTAGAGGCTACGGTAGCACAGATACGCGGTATTTT CSARGYGSTDTRYF
TRBD2 TRBJ2-7 TRBV20-1 - TGCAGTGCTAGAGAAACCGGGACTAGCGCCTACGAGCAGTACTTC CSARETGTSAYEQYF
TRBD2 TRBJ2-5 TRBV20-1 many TGCAGTGCTAGCCGGACTAGTATTAGAGAGACCCAGTACTTC CSASRTSIRETQYF
- TRBJ2-2 TRBV7-9 - TGTGCCAGCAGCTTCGCCTTCCTGTCGAACACCGGGGAGCTGTTTTTT CASSFAFLSNTGELFF
TRBD2 TRBJ2-3 TRBV11-2 - TGTGCCAGCAATCGGGGGAGCCGGGGGGTCTCCTTTAGCACAGATACGCAGTATTTT CASNRGSRGVSFSTDTQYF
TRBD2 TRBJ2-7 TRBV27 many TGTGCCAGCAGTACCGAGCGGGACGCCTACGAGCAGTACTTC CASSTERDAYEQYF
- TRBJ1-5 TRBV20-1 many TGCAGTGCTAGGGCGGAGGGCAATCAGCCCCAGCATTTT CSARAEGNQPQHF
TRBD1 TRBJ2-7 TRBV6-2/TRBV6-3 many TGTGCCAGCAGTTACGTCGGGACAGTCTCCTACGAGCAGTACTTC CASSYVGTVSYEQYF
- TRBJ2-1 TRBV18 many TGTGCCAGCTCACCACCGGGAGGGGGTGAGCAGTTCTTC CASSPPGGGEQFF
- TRBJ1-1 TRBV29-1 many TGCAGCGCCGGGACGGTTAACACTGAAGCTTTCTTT CSAGTVNTEAFF
- TRBJ1-2 TRBV24-1 many TGTGCCACCAGTGATTCCATTGCGGGACAAAGTAGGGGCTACACCTTC CATSDSIAGQSRGYTF
- TRBJ2-5 TRBV2 many TGTGCCAGCAGTGATAGGGATGGGGAGACCCAGTACTTC CASSDRDGETQYF
- TRBJ2-5 TRBV6-6 - TGTGCCAGCAGTTACGACAGTTTAGAGACCCAGTACTTC CASSYDSLETQYF
- TRBJ2-2 TRBV5-1 - TGCGCCAGCAGCTTTACAGGGAGCGGGGAGCTGTTTTTT CASSFTGSGELFF
TRBD2 TRBJ2-1 TRBV12-3/TRBV12-4 - TGTGCCAGCAGTTGGAGCGGGGGGGGCCCCACCTACAATGAGCAGTTCTTC CASSWSGGGPTYNEQFF
- TRBJ2-3 TRBV7-9 few TGTGCCAGCAGCCCCCGGGGGGCGGGGGTGACCACAGATACGCAGTATTTT CASSPRGAGVTTDTQYF
TRBD1 TRBJ2-7 TRBV3-1 - TGTGCCAGCAGCCAAAATACAGGGGGCTGGGACGAGCAGTACTTC CASSQNTGGWDEQYF
- TRBJ1-1 TRBV6-6 few TGTGCCAGCGGGCCGGGGGTGGGGAACACTGAAGCTTTCTTT CASGPGVGNTEAFF
TRBD2 TRBJ2-5 TRBV27 many TGTGCCAGCAGGGGACTAGCGGGGATGGAGACCCAGTACTTC CASRGLAGMETQYF
- TRBJ2-7 TRBV5-1 - TGCGCCAGCAGCTTGGGGGACGACTCCTACGAGCAGTACTTC CASSLGDDSYEQYF
TRBD2 TRBJ2-1 TRBV3-1 many TGTGCCAGCAGCCCTTTCGGACTAGCGGGGGGCAGGGGCGATGAGCAGTTCTTC CASSPFGLAGGRGDEQFF
- TRBJ2-3 TRBV11-2 - TGTGCCAGCAGCTCTGACTCCGGGGGCACAGATACGCAGTATTTT CASSSDSGGTDTQYF
TRBD1 TRBJ1-4 TRBV6-6 - TGTGCCAGCAGTGGACCGACAGGGAGGAATGAAAAACTGTTTTTT CASSGPTGRNEKLFF